This T cell receptor beta chain is drawn from a study of cytotoxic CD8 clonotypes in ibrutinib-treated CLL. Study-level information: There were 11 relapsed/refractory patients and 15 treatment-naive patients, and approximately 17 were IGHV unmutated. Study-level points and caveats: Clonality rose at ibrutinib response and fell back toward baseline at progression.

Clones were sequenced by immunoSEQ multiplex PCR, and TCRdb holds only the in-frame ones, with some missing. The table records 130,000 to 150,000 clones, 79% of them present only once. On this clone: What it recognizes is unknown.

Trimming took off 4 bases at V and 1 base at J, with 12 bases between the two ends. The CDR3 has 14 residues. Germline CDR1 reads GTSNPN; CDR2 reads SVGIG (reference sequence). The V call is TRBV30, the J call TRBJ2-3; D tentatively reads TRBD1 or TRBD2 (6 bases each). This TCR was sampled from a human donor with chronic lymphocytic leukemia. The specimen comprised PBMCs, sampled after 12 months of ibrutinib treatment. CDR3 sequence: CAWTGGFGTDTQYF. The CDR3 DNA reads TGTGCCTGGACCGGGGGCTTCGGCACAGATACGCAGTATTTT.